Listed below are T cell receptor beta chains from one sample, sequenced in a study of beta chain features in type 1 diabetes. Measured with immunoSEQ multiplex PCR; TCRdb has only the in-frame clones, and not every one. The sample holds under 500,000 clones, approximately 28% seen once. Sample: naive CD4+ T cells from blood. Every receptor here comes from a man aged 18 to 29 in good health. The CDR3 runs from the conserved cysteine through the conserved F or W. The D gene is left open where the match is weak. Size is stated for part of the rows, as once, few or many counts, or as a class when the clone is expanded.

len	v_gene	j_gene	d_gene	abundance	CDR3aa	CDR3nt
12	TRBV29-1	TRBJ2-7	TRBD1	few	CSVSGQTYEQYF	TGCAGCGTTTCGGGACAGACTTACGAGCAGTACTTC
14	TRBV2	TRBJ2-5	.	few	CASSGWTEKETQYF	TGTGCCAGCAGTGGATGGACAGAAAAAGAGACCCAGTACTTC
19	TRBV4-3	TRBJ1-4	.	few	CASSQDTGLLRNTNEKLFF	TGCGCCAGCAGCCAAGATACGGGACTTCTAAGGAACACTAATGAAAAACTGTTTTTT
16	TRBV29-1	TRBJ1-2	TRBD1	few	CSVEGLRDRAYYGYTF	TGCAGCGTTGAAGGCCTCCGGGACAGGGCTTACTATGGCTACACCTTC
14	TRBV30	TRBJ2-5	.	.	CAWSYGLLQETQYF	TGTGCCTGGAGCTACGGACTGCTCCAAGAGACCCAGTACTTC
13	TRBV5-4	TRBJ2-5	TRBD2	.	CASSRAGQETQYF	TGTGCCAGCTCACGAGCGGGGCAAGAGACCCAGTACTTC
11	TRBV30	TRBJ2-5	.	.	CAWGYRETQYF	TGTGCCTGGGGATACAGAGAGACCCAGTACTTC
13	TRBV4-3	TRBJ2-3	.	.	CASSQLTTDTQYF	TGCGCCAGCAGCCAATTGACGACAGATACGCAGTATTTT
20	TRBV27	TRBJ1-1	TRBD1	.	CASSAGSHGQGKFSPTEAFF	TGTGCCAGCAGTGCCGGGAGCCACGGACAGGGAAAATTCTCTCCCACTGAAGCTTTCTTT
13	TRBV25-1	TRBJ2-7	.	.	CASSVNGPYEQYF	TGTGCCAGCAGTGTGAACGGGCCCTACGAGCAGTACTTC
15	TRBV30	TRBJ1-1	.	.	CAWSVPRRQGTEAFF	TGTGCCTGGAGTGTCCCCAGGCGGCAGGGCACTGAAGCTTTCTTT
14	TRBV5-4	TRBJ1-2	.	.	CASSSATNYYGYTF	TGTGCCAGCAGCTCCGCGACAAACTACTATGGCTACACCTTC
12	TRBV14	TRBJ2-7	.	few	CASSQMGGWQYF	TGTGCCAGCAGCCAGATGGGTGGTTGGCAGTACTTC
14	TRBV29-1	TRBJ1-3	.	.	CSVEGLNSGNTIYF	TGCAGCGTTGAAGGTTTAAACTCTGGAAACACCATATATTTT
14	TRBV7-9	TRBJ2-3	.	.	CASSLASGTDTQYF	TGTGCCAGCAGCTTAGCCAGCGGCACAGATACGCAGTATTTT
15	TRBV4-2	TRBJ1-1	.	.	CASSQDPHWNTEAFF	TGTGCCAGCAGCCAAGATCCTCACTGGAACACTGAAGCTTTCTTT
16	TRBV5-1	TRBJ2-1	TRBD2	.	CASSPRGGELGNEQFF	TGCGCCAGCAGCCCCCGGGGGGGCGAGTTAGGAAATGAGCAGTTCTTC
13	TRBV25-1	TRBJ1-1	.	.	CASGSQVATEAFF	TGTGCCAGCGGGTCCCAAGTTGCCACTGAAGCTTTCTTT
18	TRBV7-9	TRBJ2-1	TRBD2	.	CASSKGASSGVNYNEQFF	TGTGCCAGCAGCAAAGGGGCGTCTAGCGGGGTGAACTACAATGAGCAGTTCTTC
15	TRBV7-9	TRBJ2-1	.	.	CASSLAHTPYNEQFF	TGTGCCAGCAGCTTAGCCCATACTCCCTACAATGAGCAGTTCTTC
15	TRBV5-6	TRBJ1-4	.	.	CASSLPTGPGEKLFF	TGTGCCAGCAGCCTCCCAACGGGGCCTGGTGAAAAACTGTTTTTT
13	TRBV30	TRBJ2-7	TRBD1	.	CAWRGTGLGEQYF	TGTGCCTGGAGGGGGACAGGGTTAGGCGAGCAGTACTTC
15	TRBV30	TRBJ1-2	TRBD1	few	CAWSQPRQGAVGYTF	TGTGCCTGGAGTCAACCCCGACAGGGTGCAGTTGGCTACACCTTC
14	TRBV9	TRBJ1-4	.	once	CASSVGPTNEKLFF	TGTGCCAGCAGCGTAGGTCCAACTAATGAAAAACTGTTTTTT
15	TRBV7-6	TRBJ2-7	.	.	CASSLAMTGSYEQYF	TGTGCCAGCAGCTTAGCAATGACAGGTTCCTACGAGCAGTACTTC
16	TRBV27	TRBJ2-3	.	.	CASRTHGGVRTDTQYF	TGTGCCAGCCGAACTCACGGGGGCGTACGCACAGATACGCAGTATTTT
15	TRBV19	TRBJ2-5	TRBD2	.	CASSPGTSGRETQYF	TGTGCCAGTAGTCCCGGGACTAGCGGGAGAGAGACCCAGTACTTC
16	TRBV7-9	TRBJ2-3	TRBD1	.	CASSVSGTVLTDTQYF	TGTGCCAGCAGCGTCTCCGGGACAGTACTTACAGATACGCAGTATTTT
17	TRBV6-4	TRBJ2-1	TRBD2	few	CASSDWAASGRGNEQFF	TGTGCCAGCAGTGACTGGGCGGCTAGCGGGAGGGGGAATGAGCAGTTCTTC
13	TRBV29-1	TRBJ2-7	.	few	CSVGAGEAYEQYF	TGCAGCGTGGGGGCGGGAGAGGCCTACGAGCAGTACTTC
18	TRBV7-2	TRBJ2-7	TRBD2	few	CASSLMLAGTPFSYEQYF	TGTGCCAGCAGCTTAATGCTAGCGGGAACACCATTTAGCTACGAGCAGTACTTC
13	TRBV7-9	TRBJ2-2	.	few	CASSLEMFGELFF	TGTGCCAGCAGCTTAGAAATGTTCGGGGAGCTGTTTTTT
17	TRBV9	TRBJ2-5	TRBD1	few	CASSGWVGRGRRETQYF	TGTGCCAGCAGCGGCTGGGTGGGCAGGGGGCGTCGAGAGACCCAGTACTTC
17	TRBV29-1	TRBJ2-1	.	.	CSVDRPKGRVVENEQFF	TGCAGCGTTGACCGACCGAAGGGCCGGGTGGTTGAGAATGAGCAGTTCTTC
11	TRBV20-1	TRBJ2-1	.	few	CSARPFNEQFF	TGCAGTGCTCGGCCCTTCAATGAGCAGTTCTTC
13	TRBV29-1	TRBJ2-3	.	.	CIASQGFTDTQYF	TGCATCGCTAGTCAAGGCTTCACAGATACGCAGTATTTT
13	TRBV29-1	TRBJ2-3	.	few	CSVDERNTDTQYF	TGCAGCGTTGATGAGCGGAATACAGATACGCAGTATTTT
13	TRBV5-1	TRBJ2-7	TRBD1	few	CASSWGQTYEQYF	TGCGCCAGCAGCTGGGGACAGACCTACGAGCAGTACTTC
15	TRBV7-2	TRBJ2-1	.	few	CASSRGLNLYNEQFF	TGTGCCAGCAGCCGTGGACTAAACCTATACAATGAGCAGTTCTTC
13	TRBV29-1	TRBJ2-5	.	.	CSVVKAARGTQYF	TGCAGCGTCGTAAAAGCGGCACGGGGGACCCAGTACTTC
13	TRBV7-8	TRBJ2-7	.	.	CATRRTVGYEQYF	TGTGCCACCCGCCGGACAGTGGGTTACGAGCAGTACTTC
14	TRBV30	TRBJ2-1	.	few	CAWSGESRSGEQFF	TGTGCCTGGAGTGGAGAGTCCAGGTCCGGGGAGCAGTTCTTC
14	TRBV28	TRBJ1-3	.	.	CASKAPGRGNTIYF	TGTGCCAGCAAGGCCCCGGGAAGGGGAAACACCATATATTTT
15	TRBV9	TRBJ2-7	.	.	CASSAEDGAFYEQYF	TGTGCCAGCAGCGCGGAGGACGGAGCATTTTACGAGCAGTACTTC
11	TRBV14	TRBJ2-5	.	.	CASSQGRTQYF	TGTGCCAGCAGCCAAGGGAGGACCCAGTACTTC
15	TRBV7-7	TRBJ1-1	.	.	CASSLVVGTNTEAFF	TGTGCTAGCAGCTTAGTAGTAGGGACGAACACTGAAGCTTTCTTT
14	TRBV9	TRBJ2-7	.	few	CASSNSPLGYEQYF	TGTGCCAGCAGCAACTCCCCCCTCGGCTACGAGCAGTACTTC
14	TRBV30	TRBJ2-3	TRBD2	few	CAWSFAGAPDTQYF	TGTGCCTGGAGTTTTGCGGGAGCACCAGATACGCAGTATTTT
15	TRBV7-2	TRBJ2-1	TRBD1	.	CASSPDRGQYNEQFF	TGTGCCAGCAGCCCTGACAGGGGGCAGTACAATGAGCAGTTCTTC
15	TRBV5-1	TRBJ2-1	TRBD2	.	CASSQPGLVPNEQFF	TGCGCCAGCAGCCAACCGGGACTAGTTCCCAATGAGCAGTTCTTC
14	TRBV30	TRBJ2-1	.	.	CAWSVLLHNNEQFF	TGTGCCTGGAGTGTACTCCTGCACAACAATGAGCAGTTCTTC
15	TRBV19	TRBJ2-6	.	.	CASSIGGSGANVLTF	TGTGCCAGTAGTATAGGCGGCTCTGGGGCCAACGTCCTGACTTTC
18	TRBV9	TRBJ2-1	.	.	CASSVEVSRTNRKDEQFF	TGTGCCAGCAGCGTAGAGGTCAGTAGGACTAACCGGAAAGATGAGCAGTTCTTC
14	TRBV30	TRBJ2-1	.	few	CAWSVGGGTYKQFF	TGTGCCTGGAGTGTAGGAGGCGGGACCTACAAGCAGTTCTTC
17	TRBV30	TRBJ2-6	TRBD2	few	CAWSVGSGRAWANVLTF	TGTGCCTGGAGTGTAGGGAGCGGGAGGGCCTGGGCCAACGTCCTGACTTTC
14	TRBV10-3	TRBJ1-1	TRBD1	.	CAISVDRENTEAFF	TGTGCCATCAGTGTTGACAGGGAGAACACTGAAGCTTTCTTT